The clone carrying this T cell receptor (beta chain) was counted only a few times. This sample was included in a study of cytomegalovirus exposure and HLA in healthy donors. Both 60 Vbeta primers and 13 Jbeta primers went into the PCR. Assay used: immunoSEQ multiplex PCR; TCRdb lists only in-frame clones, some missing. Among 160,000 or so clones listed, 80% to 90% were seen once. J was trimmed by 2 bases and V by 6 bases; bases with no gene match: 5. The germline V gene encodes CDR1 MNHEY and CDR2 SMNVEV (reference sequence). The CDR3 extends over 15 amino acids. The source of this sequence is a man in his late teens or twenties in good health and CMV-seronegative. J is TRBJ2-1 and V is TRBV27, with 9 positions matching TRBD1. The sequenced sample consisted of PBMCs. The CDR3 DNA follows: TGTGCCAGCAGAATAGGACAGGGGCCCTACAATGAGCAGTTCTTC. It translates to CASRIGQGPYNEQFF.